Presented here are 11 T cell receptor beta chains from one specimen sequenced in a study of molecular identifiers for immune sequencing clone quantification. Each CDR3 protein gets one entry after TCRdb re-called the PCR reads with MiXCR. The repertoire holds some 680,000 distinct CDR3 sequences, 25% seen once, with 0.75% to 0.8% in the top ten. The sequenced sample was naive CD8+ T cells from blood, with Jurkat cell RNA spiked in. Subset here: FACS-sorted CD8+CD4-CCR7+CD45RA+ naive T cells. These receptors came from a human donor in good health. Some libraries in this study had Jurkat cell RNA spiked in.

Concerning this clonotype itself: This could be a read error, since a much larger clone is one nucleotide away. The CDR3 DNA sequence: TGCGCCAGCGGCTTTCGGTGGGAGCCCGGCGGCGAGCAGTACTTC. Protein product: CASGFRWEPGGEQYF. V gene TRBV5-1 combines with J gene TRBJ2-7; tentatively, D is TRBD2 (5 bases). The CDR3 runs 15 residues. Germline V gene sequence: CDR1 SGHRS, CDR2 YFSETQ.

This clonotype was seen ten or more times. The chain joins TRBV7-2 to TRBJ2-5, with D perhaps matching TRBD2 (5 bases). Germline assignment: CDR1 SGHTA and CDR2 FQGNSA. The CDR3 has 13 amino acids. Trimming took 7 bases from V and 2 from J, leaving 11 bases between them. The CDR3 DNA is TGTGCCAGCATCGGGATATATCAAGAGACCCAGTACTTC. Encoded protein: CASIGIYQETQYF. The full variable domain, completed using reference TRBV7-2 and TRBJ2-5, is GAGVSQSPSNKVTEKGKDVELRCDPISGHTALYWYRQSLGQGLEFLIYFQGNSAPDKSGLPSDRFSAERTGGSVSTLTIQRTQQEDSAVYLCASIGIYQETQYFGPGTRLLVL.

This clonotype was detected ten times or more. The V call is TRBV12-3 or TRBV12-4, the J call TRBJ1-1; D not certain. Trimming removed 6 bases at V and 6 bases at J, with 11 bases between. The CDR3 is made up of 12 amino acids. CDR3 region: CASSDERAEAFF. The CDR3 DNA reads as TGTGCCAGCAGCGACGAACGCGCTGAAGCTTTCTTT.

This clonotype was observed a few times. The chain joins TRBV6-5 to TRBJ2-1, with D possibly matching TRBD2 (6 bases). V lost 2 bases and J lost 6, with 14 bases in between. Germline values: CDR1 MNHEY, CDR2 SVGAGI. The CDR3 consists of 15 residues. The CDR3 DNA reads TGTGCCAGCAGTTACGACCCGGGACTCCCCAATGAGCAGTTCTTC. Its protein is CASSYDPGLPNEQFF.

Concerning this clonotype itself: A read error may be the cause here, since a much bigger clone is one base away. The chain recombines TRBV4-3 with TRBJ1-5; D ambiguous. This CDR3 is 15 amino acids long. V lost 0 bases and J lost 1, with 7 bases in between. Germline V lookup: CDR1 LGHNA, CDR2 YSLEER. CDR3 nucleotide sequence: TGCGCCAGCAGCCAAGATCTGGCAAGCAATCAGCCCCAGCATTTT. Its translation: CASSQDLASNQPQHF.

Regarding this clonotype: This sequence may be a read error, since a much larger clone differs from it by one base. The V call is TRBV7-2, the J call TRBJ2-5; either TRBD1 or TRBD2 may fit D (5 bases each). Trimming left V 3 bases short and J 6 bases short, with 14 bases between. The germline gives CDR1 SGHTA, CDR2 FQGNSA. The CDR3 extends over 14 amino acids. The CDR3 is CASSFFDGGKTQYF. CDR3 bases: TGTGCCAGCAGCTTTTTCGATGGGGGTAAGACCCAGTACTTC.

As to this clonotype: This could be a read error, since a much larger clone is one nucleotide away. The chain joins TRBV7-9 to TRBJ2-3; 7 nucleotides line up with TRBD1. This CDR3 region has 16 residues. Germline V gives CDR1 SEHNR, CDR2 FQNEAQ (reference sequence). The CDR3 nucleotides are TGTGCCAGCAGCTTAGAAACAGCCGAGGGGACAGATTCGCAGTATTTT. It translates to CASSLETAEGTDSQYF. The full variable domain, its missing parts supplied by reference TRBV7-9 and TRBJ2-3, is DTGVSQNPRHKITKRGQNVTFRCDPISEHNRLYWYRQTLGQGPEFLTYFQNEAQLEKSRLLSDRFSAERPKGSFSTLEIQRTEQGDSAMYLCASSLETAEGTDSQYFGPGTRLTVL.

This clonotype was seen a few times. The chain joins TRBV27 to TRBJ2-3; TRBD1 aligns across 8 bases. Germline V gene data show CDR1 as MNHEY and CDR2 as SMNVEV (reference sequence). The CDR3 runs to 15 residues. Germline trimming cut 7 bases from V and 2 bases from J; bases unmatched to any gene: 8. The CDR3 region is CASTAGTGYTDTQYF. Here the CDR3 DNA reads TGTGCCAGCACCGCCGGGACAGGCTACACAGATACGCAGTATTTT.

Many counts were recorded for this clonotype. The CDR3 DNA follows: TGTGCCAGCAGCTTAGCTTGGGGCGGCACTGAAGCTTTCTTT. This translates into CASSLAWGGTEAFF. V and J are TRBV7-8 and TRBJ1-1; perhaps TRBD1 as D (5 bases). The germline V gene encodes CDR1 SGHVS and CDR2 FQNEAQ. V lost 0 bases to trimming and J lost 4 bases, with 9 bases between them. This CDR3 comprises 14 residues.

The J gene is TRBJ2-3, the V gene TRBV9; D gene uncertain. Trimming pared 0 bases from V and 2 bases from J, leaving 10 bases between. Germline-derived CDR1 and CDR2 are SGDLS and YYNGEE. The CDR3 is made up of 15 amino acids. CDR3 bases: TGTGCCAGCAGCGTAGAAAGAGGCTACACAGATACGCAGTATTTT. Translation: CASSVERGYTDTQYF.

Remarks on this clonotype: A read error may be the cause here, since a much bigger clone is one base away. This sequence joins TRBV28 and TRBJ2-1; the D gene is possibly TRBD2 (6 bases). V was pared by 5 bases and J by 7 bases, with 15 bases between. CDR3 length: 14 residues. Germline V gene lookup returns CDR1 MDHEN and CDR2 SYDVKM. The DNA of the CDR3 is TGTGCCAGCAGTGGGGTAAGTGGAGGGAATGAGCAGTTCTTC. Encoded protein: CASSGVSGGNEQFF.